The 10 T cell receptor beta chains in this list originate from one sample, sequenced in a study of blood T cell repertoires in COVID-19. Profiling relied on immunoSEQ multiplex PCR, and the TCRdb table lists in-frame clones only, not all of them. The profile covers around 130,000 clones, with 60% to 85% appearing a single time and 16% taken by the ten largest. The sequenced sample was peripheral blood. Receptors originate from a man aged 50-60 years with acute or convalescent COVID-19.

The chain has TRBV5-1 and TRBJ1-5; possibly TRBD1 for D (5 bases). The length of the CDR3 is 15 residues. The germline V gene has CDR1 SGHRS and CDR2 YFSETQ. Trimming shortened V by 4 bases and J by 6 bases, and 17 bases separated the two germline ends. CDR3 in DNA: TGCGCCAGCAGCCCCGGGCTGGACGGGGGTCAGCCCCAGCATTTT. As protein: CASSPGLDGGQPQHF.

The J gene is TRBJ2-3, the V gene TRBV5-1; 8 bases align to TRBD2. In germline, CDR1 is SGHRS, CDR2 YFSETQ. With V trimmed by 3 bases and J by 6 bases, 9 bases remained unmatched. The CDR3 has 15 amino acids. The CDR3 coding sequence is TGCGCCAGCAGCTCCGTGGGAGCGGGGGTGGATACGCAGTATTTT. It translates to CASSSVGAGVDTQYF.

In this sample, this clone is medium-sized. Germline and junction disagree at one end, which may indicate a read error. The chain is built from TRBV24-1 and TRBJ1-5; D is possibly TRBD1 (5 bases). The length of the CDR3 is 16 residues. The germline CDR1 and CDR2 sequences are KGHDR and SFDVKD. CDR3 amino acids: CATLGAGRISSQPQHF. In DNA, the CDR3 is TGTGCCACCCTTGGGGCCGGGAGGATAAGCAGTCAGCCCCAGCATTTT.

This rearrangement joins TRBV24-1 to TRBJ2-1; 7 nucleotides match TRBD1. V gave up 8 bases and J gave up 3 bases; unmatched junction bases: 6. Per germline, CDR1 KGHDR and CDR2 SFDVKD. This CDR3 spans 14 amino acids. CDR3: CATMRGGDYNEQFF. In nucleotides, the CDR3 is TGTGCCACCATGCGAGGGGGCGACTACAATGAGCAGTTCTTC.

The CDR3 nucleotides read TGCGCCAGCAGCCAAGAAGGGGCCGCCGCTGAAGCTTTCTTT. Translating gives CASSQEGAAAEAFF. The chain combines TRBV4-1 with TRBJ1-1; a possible D gene is TRBD1 (5 bases). The CDR3 covers 14 residues. Between the trimmed V and J ends, which lost 0 bases and 6 bases, there was a span of 11 bases. CDR1 is MGHRA and CDR2 is YSYEKL in the germline V gene.

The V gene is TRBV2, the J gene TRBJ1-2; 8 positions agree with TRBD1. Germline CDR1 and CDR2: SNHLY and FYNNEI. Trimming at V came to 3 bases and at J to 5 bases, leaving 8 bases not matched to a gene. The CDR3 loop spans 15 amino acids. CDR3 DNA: TGTGCCAGCAGTGACGTGACAGGGGCCCCTTATGGCTACACCTTC. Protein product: CASSDVTGAPYGYTF.

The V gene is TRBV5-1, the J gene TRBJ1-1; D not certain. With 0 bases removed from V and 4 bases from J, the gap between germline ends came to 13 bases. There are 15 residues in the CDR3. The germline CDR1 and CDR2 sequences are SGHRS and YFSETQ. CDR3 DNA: TGCGCCAGCAGCTTGGGTTACAGCTCGGCCACTGAAGCTTTCTTT. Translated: CASSLGYSSATEAFF.

Here the CDR3 DNA reads TGCGCCAGCAGCTTGGATATTAGCACAGATACGCAGTATTTT. Translated: CASSLDISTDTQYF. The chain couples TRBV5-1 to TRBJ2-3; D unresolved. Germline CDR1 and CDR2: SGHRS and YFSETQ. V dropped 0 bases and J dropped 0 bases, with 5 bases sitting between them. This CDR3 spans 14 amino acids.

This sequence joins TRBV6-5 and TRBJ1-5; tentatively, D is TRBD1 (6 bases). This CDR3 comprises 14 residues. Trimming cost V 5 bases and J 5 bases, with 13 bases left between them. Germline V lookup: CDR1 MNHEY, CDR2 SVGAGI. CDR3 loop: CASSRTAGDQPQHF. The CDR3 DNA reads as TGTGCCAGCAGTCGGACAGCCGGAGATCAGCCCCAGCATTTT.

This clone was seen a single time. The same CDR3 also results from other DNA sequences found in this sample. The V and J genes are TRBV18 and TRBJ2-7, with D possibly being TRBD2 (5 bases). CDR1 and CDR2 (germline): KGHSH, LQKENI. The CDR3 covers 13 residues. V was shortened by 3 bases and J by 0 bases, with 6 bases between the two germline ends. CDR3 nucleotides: TGTGCCAGCTCACCTAGCGCCTCCTACGAGCAGTACTTC. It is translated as CASSPSASYEQYF.